The clone carrying this T cell receptor beta chain was found a few times. Its specificity is unknown. Here the gene names and germline are mouse. The sequence runs out 4 residues before the end of the CDR3; the remainder is reconstructed from the germline J gene. In germline, CDR1 is NSQYPW, CDR2 LRSPGD (reference sequence). The CDR3 runs 14 residues. The data are from a study of CD8+ T cells in alopecia areata. As for the study in general: Grafts of skin from C3H/HeJ donors aged about 6-13 months with spontaneous alopecia went to female C3H/HeJ mice aged roughly 7-11 weeks. Study results and limitations: For lesional scalp, especially alopecia totalis/universalis, clonality was higher than in normal scalp.

Isolated RNA was reverse transcribed into cDNA used as the sequencing template. The protocol was immunoSEQ multiplex PCR, while the TCRdb copy is restricted to in-frame clones and leaves out a portion. Singletons are absent from the sample, which has over 15,000 clones. Using CD4, CD8alpha, NKG2D, NKG2ACE and other markers, pooled cutaneous lymph node cells were sorted. Sequencing was carried out using CD8+ T cells sorted from a lymph node. The gene calls are TRBV1 and TRBJ2-5; 7 bases fit TRBD1. The clonotype was recovered from a C3H/HeJ mouse with alopecia areata. MHC haplotype of the strain: H2-k. The CDR3 sequence is CTCSAVGTEDTQYF. The covered CDR3 bases are TGCACCTGCAGTGCAGTGGGGACAGAAGAC.